These 22 T cell receptor beta chains share one sample of origin, sequenced in a study of blood T cells in healthy people across ages. Primers used in a second PCR of roughly 7 to 12 cycles were a sample-barcoded 5' primer and a J-beta primer mix. TCRdb independently ran MiXCR on the 5' RACE reads; one entry per CDR3 protein. The table shows roughly 1 million distinct CDR3 sequences, with approximately 25% occurring only once. This sample was also put to use in a study of T cells of mothers and their children.

Sequenced sample: blood. Receptor source: a girl aged 2-10 years in good health.

Of note for this clonotype: The junction departs from germline at one end; a sequencing error may be responsible. The gene calls are TRBV12-3 or TRBV12-4 and TRBJ2-5, with a possible D match to TRBD2 (5 bases). This CDR3 region has 16 residues. DNA of the CDR3: TGTGCCAGCAGTCTAGCCGTAGACTTACAACAAGAGACCCAGTACTTC. Residues: CASSLAVDLQQETQYF.

This sequence joins TRBV28 and TRBJ2-5; 8 bases align to TRBD1. Germline lookup yields CDR1 MDHEN and CDR2 SYDVKM. J was trimmed by 5 bases and V by 5 bases; bases with no gene match: 16. This CDR3 has 17 residues. This chain's CDR3 is CASSPMDRVFRGETQYF. The DNA of the CDR3 is TGTGCCAGCAGTCCAATGGACAGGGTGTTCCGTGGGGAGACCCAGTACTTC.

The chain employs TRBV20-1 and TRBJ2-3; 9 bases fit TRBD2. CDR1 DFQATT and CDR2 SNEGSKA come from the germline V gene (reference sequence). CDR3 length: 17 residues. Germline trimming cut 2 bases from V and 1 base from J; bases unmatched to any gene: 10. The CDR3 spells CSARSASGIGGTDTQYF. In nucleotides, the CDR3 is TGCAGTGCTAGAAGCGCTAGCGGGATAGGCGGCACAGATACGCAGTATTTT.

This rearrangement joins TRBV27 to TRBJ2-7; D is ambiguous. Germline V gives CDR1 MNHEY, CDR2 SMNVEV (reference sequence). The CDR3 has 14 residues. V gave up 6 bases and J gave up 0 bases, with 12 bases separating them. Here the CDR3 DNA reads TGTGCCAGCAGCCGCGAAGTGAGCTCCTACGAGCAGTACTTC. It translates to CASSREVSSYEQYF.

This clonotype was recorded a few times. V gene TRBV5-6 combines with J gene TRBJ2-5; no definite D call. Germline V gene sequence: CDR1 SGHDT, CDR2 YYEEEE. CDR3 length: 14 residues. V lost 4 bases to trimming and J lost 2 bases, with 12 bases between them. The CDR3 here is CASSHLGSQETQYF. The CDR3 coding sequence is TGTGCCAGCAGCCACCTAGGAAGTCAAGAGACCCAGTACTTC.

There are a few counts of this clonotype. The V call is TRBV11-1, the J call TRBJ2-1; 9 bases align to TRBD2. The V and J ends lost 5 bases and 0 bases, in that order; junction bases with no gene match: 17. The CDR3 consists of 20 residues. Germline CDR1 SGHAT, CDR2 FQDESV (reference sequence). The DNA of the CDR3 is TGTGCCAGCAGCCGACCGCCGGGGCTAGCGGGGTTAAGCTCCTACAATGAGCAGTTCTTC. Protein: CASSRPPGLAGLSSYNEQFF. The full variable domain, completed using reference TRBV11-1 and TRBJ2-1, is EAEVAQSPRYKITEKSQAVAFWCDPISGHATLYWYRQILGQGPELLVQFQDESVVDDSQLPKDRFSAERLKGVDSTLKIQPAELGDSAMYLCASSRPPGLAGLSSYNEQFFGPGTRLTVL.

This clonotype was counted between two and nine times. The chain joins TRBV4-1 to TRBJ2-6, with TRBD2 identical over 11 bases. CDR1 and CDR2 from the germline V gene are MGHRA and YSYEKL. Trimming took 1 base from V and 4 from J; bases not matched to a gene: 3. This CDR3 comprises 17 residues. The CDR3 protein is CASSQGLAGSGANVLTF. The CDR3 DNA is TGCGCCAGCAGCCAAGGACTAGCGGGATCGGGGGCCAACGTCCTGACTTTC.

The V and J genes are TRBV15 and TRBJ1-3; 10 bases line up with TRBD1. V lost 2 bases to trimming and J lost 2 bases; unmatched junction nucleotides: 3. This CDR3 is built from 16 residues. CDR1 LNHNV and CDR2 YYDKDF come from the germline V gene (reference sequence). The CDR3 region has the DNA TGTGCCACCAGCAGATCTGGGACAGGGGCTGGAAACACCATATATTTT. This sequence encodes CATSRSGTGAGNTIYF.

This clonotype has just one count. The genes are TRBV29-1 and TRBJ1-1; D not resolved. Germline V lookup: CDR1 SQVTM, CDR2 ANQGSEA. The V end lost 3 bases, the J end lost 6 bases, and 11 bases lay between the germline ends. The length of the CDR3 is 12 residues. Here the CDR3 reads CSVDLWGAEAFF. CDR3 nucleotides: TGCAGCGTTGATTTATGGGGAGCTGAAGCTTTCTTT. The full variable domain, in which reference TRBV29-1 and TRBJ1-1 provide the parts outside the CDR3, is SAVISQKPSRDICQRGTSLTIQCQVDSQVTMMFWYRQQPGQSLTLIATANQGSEATYESGFVIDKFPISRPNLTFSTLTVSNMSPEDSSIYLCSVDLWGAEAFFGQGTRLTVV.

V usage is TRBV28 and J usage is TRBJ1-3; the match to TRBD1 covers 7 bases. J lost 7 bases, V lost 5 bases, and 14 bases had no gene match. In germline, CDR1 is MDHEN, CDR2 SYDVKM. This CDR3 contains 16 residues. As DNA, the CDR3 is TGTGCCAGCAGTCCCCGGGCAGGGGGATACCCGAACACCATATATTTT. Translating gives CASSPRAGGYPNTIYF. The complete variable domain, with remaining parts taken from reference TRBV28 and TRBJ1-3, reads DVKVTQSSRYLVKRTGEKVFLECVQDMDHENMFWYRQDPGLGLRLIYFSYDVKMKEKGDIPEGYSVSREKKERFSLILESASTNQTSMYLCASSPRAGGYPNTIYFGEGSWLTVV.

J is TRBJ2-5 and V is TRBV6-2 or TRBV6-3; 9 nucleotides align to TRBD1. The junction had 12 bases not matched to a gene; V was cut back by 5 bases and J by 2 bases. The CDR3 is made up of 17 amino acids. CDR1 and CDR2 (germline): MNHEY, SVGEGT. DNA of the CDR3: TGTGCCAGCAGTCCCGGGACAGGGTTGATCACACAAGAGACCCAGTACTTC. As protein: CASSPGTGLITQETQYF.

This clonotype was recorded a few times. This chain connects TRBV20-1 to TRBJ1-4; weak D call: TRBD1 (5 bases). The V gene's germline CDR1 is DFQATT and CDR2 SNEGSKA (reference sequence). This CDR3 has 15 residues. V was cut by 0 bases and J by 16 bases, with 24 bases left in between. The DNA for the CDR3 is TGCAGTGCTAGAGAGGACGGACGGAGAAGGATAGGGACGTTTTTT. This gives the protein CSAREDGRRRIGTFF.

In the case of this clonotype: One end of the junction fails to match germline, which may point to a read error. The V call is TRBV12-3 or TRBV12-4, the J call TRBJ2-1; unclear D gene. CDR3 size: 11 residues. The CDR3 sequence: CASSLVRTFSF. DNA for the CDR3: TGTGCCAGCAGTTTAGTTAGGACGTTCTCCTTC.

This chain connects TRBV10-3 to TRBJ2-5; a weak D match, TRBD1 (6 bases). The CDR3 has 14 amino acids. CDR1 and CDR2 from the germline V gene are ENHRY and SYGVKD. V lost 2 bases and J lost 4, with 11 bases in between. CDR3 DNA: TGTGCCATCAGTGAGAGGGGGAGACGAGAGACCCAGTACTTC. Its translation: CAISERGRRETQYF.

The rearrangement links TRBV12-5 to TRBJ1-4; no firm D call. The germline CDR1 and CDR2 sequences are LGHNT and FRNRAP. The V gene lost 7 bases and the J gene lost 11 bases, with 17 bases spanning the gap. The CDR3 sequence is 13 residues long. CDR3 region: CASASLGEYKLFF. The CDR3 DNA is TGTGCTAGTGCTTCCCTCGGAGAGTACAAACTGTTTTTT.

This clonotype has a handful of counts. The gene calls are TRBV28 and TRBJ1-2; 7 bases are shared with TRBD1. Germline trimming cut 5 bases from V and 5 bases from J; bases unmatched to any gene: 11. The length of the CDR3 is 15 residues. Looked up from germline, CDR1 is MDHEN and CDR2 is SYDVKM. CDR3 coding DNA: TGTGCCAGCAGTCGCAGGGGGAGAGTTCAGTATGGCTACACCTTC. It yields the protein CASSRRGRVQYGYTF.

The chain combines TRBV4-1 with TRBJ2-1; 10 nucleotides match TRBD1. The DNA end favors TRBJ2-5, so the J call may be wrong. This CDR3 comprises 18 residues. CDR1 is MGHRA, CDR2 YSYEKL, per germline. CDR3 sequence reads: CASSQMGRGRDRGETQYF. The CDR3 DNA is TGCGCCAGCAGCCAAATGGGGCGTGGGAGGGACAGGGGAGAGACCCAGTACTTC.

In its sample, this clonotype was seen a few times. The genes are TRBV5-1 and TRBJ2-1, with unresolved D. CDR3 size: 16 residues. V was pared by 3 bases and J by 2 bases, with 15 bases between. Germline V gene lookup returns CDR1 SGHRS and CDR2 YFSETQ. This CDR3 is CASSSADSEPYNEQFF. The DNA for the CDR3 is TGCGCCAGCAGCTCTGCTGACTCTGAGCCCTACAATGAGCAGTTCTTC.

This chain links TRBV19 with TRBJ2-1, with D tentatively TRBD2 (7 bases). In germline, CDR1 is LNHDA, CDR2 SQIVND (reference sequence). CDR3 length equals 14 residues. With 5 bases removed from V and 3 bases from J, the gap between germline ends came to 11 bases. CDR3 bases: TGTGCCAGTAGTGAGGGGGGGGTCTACAATGAGCAGTTCTTC. Translated, it gives CASSEGGVYNEQFF.

The genes are TRBV9 and TRBJ2-5, with 10 bases identical to TRBD1. From germline, CDR1 is SGDLS and CDR2 YYNGEE. The CDR3 has 15 residues. With 3 bases clipped from V and 5 bases from J, the junction kept 7 bases outside the gene matches. CDR3 protein: CASSARQGAFETQYF. The CDR3 region has the DNA TGTGCCAGCAGCGCCCGACAGGGGGCTTTTGAGACCCAGTACTTC.

This clonotype occurred a few times. The chain links TRBV20-1 to TRBJ2-7; maybe TRBD2 (6 bases). The V end was cut by 0 bases, the J end by 1 base, with 13 bases between. The CDR3 is 15 amino acids. The germline gives CDR1 DFQATT, CDR2 SNEGSKA (reference sequence). CDR3 in amino acids: CSARDKEGPSYEQYF. CDR3 nucleotide sequence: TGCAGTGCTAGAGATAAGGAGGGCCCATCCTACGAGCAGTACTTC.

The V and J genes are TRBV2 and TRBJ2-2; D is uncertain. V was cut by 3 bases and J by 3 bases, with 17 bases left in between. The germline gives CDR1 SNHLY, CDR2 FYNNEI. The CDR3 covers 17 residues. The chain's CDR3 is CASSEKPRWSDTGELFF. For the CDR3, the DNA is TGTGCCAGCAGTGAGAAGCCTCGATGGTCGGACACCGGGGAGCTGTTTTTT. Using reference TRBV2 and TRBJ2-2 for the parts outside the CDR3, the full variable domain is EPEVTQTPSHQVTQMGQEVILRCVPISNHLYFYWYRQILGQKVEFLVSFYNNEISEKSEIFDDQFSVERPDGSNFTLKIRSTKLEDSAMYFCASSEKPRWSDTGELFFGEGSRLTVL.